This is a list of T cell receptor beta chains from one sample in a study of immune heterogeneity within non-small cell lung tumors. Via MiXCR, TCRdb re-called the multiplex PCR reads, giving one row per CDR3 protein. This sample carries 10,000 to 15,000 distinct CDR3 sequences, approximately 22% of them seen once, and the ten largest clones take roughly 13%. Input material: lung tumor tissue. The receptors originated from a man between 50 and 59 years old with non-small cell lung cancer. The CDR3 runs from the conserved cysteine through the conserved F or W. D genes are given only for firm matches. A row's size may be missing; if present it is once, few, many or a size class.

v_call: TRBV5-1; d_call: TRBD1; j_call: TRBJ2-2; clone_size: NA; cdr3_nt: TGCGCCAGCAGCGCCTCGGGACAGGGGTTGTACACCGGGGAGCTGTTTTTT; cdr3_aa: CASSASGQGLYTGELFF
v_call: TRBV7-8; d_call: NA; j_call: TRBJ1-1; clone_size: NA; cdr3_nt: TGTGCCAGCAGTTCGGGGGGTGGGGTACCTGAAGCTTTCTTT; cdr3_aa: CASSSGGGVPEAFF
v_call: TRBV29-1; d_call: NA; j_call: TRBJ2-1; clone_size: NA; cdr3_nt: TGCAGCGTCCAGACGGGAGTTCGGTACAATGAGCAGTTCTTC; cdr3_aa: CSVQTGVRYNEQFF
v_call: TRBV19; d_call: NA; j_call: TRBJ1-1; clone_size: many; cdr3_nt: TGTGCCAGTAGTATTGGGGTGGCAGGGAGCACTGAAGCTTTCTTT; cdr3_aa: CASSIGVAGSTEAFF
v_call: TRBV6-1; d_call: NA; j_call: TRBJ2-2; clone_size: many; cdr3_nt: TGTGCCAGCAGTGAATTTTTGCTCGGGTCGGATGTGACCGGGGAGCTGTTTTTT; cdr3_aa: CASSEFLLGSDVTGELFF
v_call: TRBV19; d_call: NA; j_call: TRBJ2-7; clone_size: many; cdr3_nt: TGTGCCAGTAGTAGGAGGACAGAGTCCTACGAGCAGTACTTC; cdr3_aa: CASSRRTESYEQYF
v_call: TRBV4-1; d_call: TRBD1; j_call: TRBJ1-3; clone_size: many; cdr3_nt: TGCGCCAGCAGCCTGGGACAGGGTAACACCATATATTTT; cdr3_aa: CASSLGQGNTIYF
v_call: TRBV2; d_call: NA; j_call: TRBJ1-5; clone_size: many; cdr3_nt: TGTGCCAGCAGTGACCCCTGGGGAAGGGGCGATCAGCCCCAGCATTTT; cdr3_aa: CASSDPWGRGDQPQHF
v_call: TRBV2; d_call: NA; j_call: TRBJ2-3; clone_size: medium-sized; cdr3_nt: TGTGCCAGCAGCCCCGGGACACTGAGCACAGATACGCAGTATTTT; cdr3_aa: CASSPGTLSTDTQYF
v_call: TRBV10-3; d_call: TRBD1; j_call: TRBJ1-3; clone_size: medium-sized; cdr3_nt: TGTGCCATCAGTGAGAGTGGTTCAGGGGGTACTGGAAACACCATATATTTT; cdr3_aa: CAISESGSGGTGNTIYF
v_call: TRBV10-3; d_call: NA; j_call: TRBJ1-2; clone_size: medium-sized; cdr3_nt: TGTGCCATCAGTGAGTACGGGTATGGCTACACCTTC; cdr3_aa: CAISEYGYGYTF
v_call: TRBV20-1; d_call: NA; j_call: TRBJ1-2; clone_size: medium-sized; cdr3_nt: TGCAGTGCTAGCGACCCACGGCGCTATGGCTACACCTTC; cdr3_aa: CSASDPRRYGYTF
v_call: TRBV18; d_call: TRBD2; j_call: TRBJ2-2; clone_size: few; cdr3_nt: TGTGCCAGCTCACCTCTCGGCGGGGGAACCAACACCGGGGAGCTGTTTTTT; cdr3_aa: CASSPLGGGTNTGELFF
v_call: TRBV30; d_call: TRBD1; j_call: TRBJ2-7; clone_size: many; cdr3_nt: TGTGCCTGGAGTGTCCTCCCGGGACAGGGGCCCTACGAGCAGTACTTC; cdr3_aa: CAWSVLPGQGPYEQYF
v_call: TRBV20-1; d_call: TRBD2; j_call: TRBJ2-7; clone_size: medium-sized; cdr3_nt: TGCAGTGCCGGGACTAGCGGGAGCTACGAGCAGTACTTC; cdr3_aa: CSAGTSGSYEQYF
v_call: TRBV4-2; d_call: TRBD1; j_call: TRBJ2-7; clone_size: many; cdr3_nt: TGTGCCAGCAGCCAAGATCGGACAGGGGGCTACGAGCAGTACTTC; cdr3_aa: CASSQDRTGGYEQYF
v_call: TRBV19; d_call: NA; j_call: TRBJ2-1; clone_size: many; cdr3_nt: TGTGCCAGTAGGGAGGGACGCTACAATGAGCAGTTCTTC; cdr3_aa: CASREGRYNEQFF
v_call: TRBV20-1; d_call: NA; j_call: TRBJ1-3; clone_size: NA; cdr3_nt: TGCAGTGCTAGAGGCCCCCGACAGGTCTACCCCTACTCTGGAAACACCATATATTTT; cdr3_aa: CSARGPRQVYPYSGNTIYF
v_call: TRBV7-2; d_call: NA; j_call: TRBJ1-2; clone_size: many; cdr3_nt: TGTGCCAGCAGCTTAATGACAGCGAACTATGGCTACACCTTC; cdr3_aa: CASSLMTANYGYTF
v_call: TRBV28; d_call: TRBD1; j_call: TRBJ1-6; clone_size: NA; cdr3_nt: TGTGCCAGCTGGGACAGGGATGATTCACCCCTCCACTTT; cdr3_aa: CASWDRDDSPLHF
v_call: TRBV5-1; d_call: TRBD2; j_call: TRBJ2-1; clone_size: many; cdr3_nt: TGCGCCAGCAGCGCGGGGGGCCCCTACAATGAGCAGTTCTTC; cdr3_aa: CASSAGGPYNEQFF
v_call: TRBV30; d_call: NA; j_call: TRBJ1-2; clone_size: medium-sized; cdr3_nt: TGTGCCTGGAGTGTTGCCAGGCCATCGGATGGCTACACCTTC; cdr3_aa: CAWSVARPSDGYTF
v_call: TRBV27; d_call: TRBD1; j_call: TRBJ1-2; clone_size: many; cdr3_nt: TGTGCCAGCAGGCGCCTCGACAGGGAATATGGCTACACCTTC; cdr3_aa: CASRRLDREYGYTF
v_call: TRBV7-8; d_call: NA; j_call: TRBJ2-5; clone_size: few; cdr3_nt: TGTGCCAGCAGCTTAGCGAGGAACCAAGAGACCCAGTACTTC; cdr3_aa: CASSLARNQETQYF
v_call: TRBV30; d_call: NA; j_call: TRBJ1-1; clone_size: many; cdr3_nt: TGTGCCTGGAGTGGGGGGGAATCAGGGGTGAACACTGAAGCTTTCTTT; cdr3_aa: CAWSGGESGVNTEAFF
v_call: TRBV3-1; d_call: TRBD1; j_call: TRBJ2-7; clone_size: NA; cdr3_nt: TGTGCCAGCAGCCAAGTATGGACAGGGGGCTACGAGCAGTACTTC; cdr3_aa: CASSQVWTGGYEQYF
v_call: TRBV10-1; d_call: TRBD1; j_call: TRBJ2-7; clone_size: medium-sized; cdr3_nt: TGCGCCAGCAGTGACCCGGGACAGGGCCGCTACGAGCAGTACTTC; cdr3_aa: CASSDPGQGRYEQYF
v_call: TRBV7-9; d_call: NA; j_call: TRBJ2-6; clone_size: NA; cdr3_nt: TGTGCCAGCAGCCAGGTGGTTGCTGGGGCCAACGTCCTGACTTTC; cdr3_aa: CASSQVVAGANVLTF
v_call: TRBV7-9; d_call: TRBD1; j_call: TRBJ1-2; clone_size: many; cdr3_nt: TGTGCCAGCAGCCCCCAGGGGGCGCGGGTGCGTGGCTACACCTTC; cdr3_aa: CASSPQGARVRGYTF
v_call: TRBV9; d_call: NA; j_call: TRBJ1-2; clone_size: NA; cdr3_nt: TGTGCCAGCAGCGTAGGCCTCCACAGTGGCTACACCTTC; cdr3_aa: CASSVGLHSGYTF
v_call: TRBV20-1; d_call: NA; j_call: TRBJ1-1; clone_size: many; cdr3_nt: TGCAGTGCTAGAGATCGCTTTTGGGGTGGGGCTGCAACTCGGGTCACTGAAGCTTTCTTT; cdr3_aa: CSARDRFWGGAATRVTEAFF
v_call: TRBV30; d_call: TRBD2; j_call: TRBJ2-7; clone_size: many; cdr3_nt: TGTGCCGGAAGGCGCTCGGGACTAGCTTACGAGCAGTACTTC; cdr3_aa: CAGRRSGLAYEQYF
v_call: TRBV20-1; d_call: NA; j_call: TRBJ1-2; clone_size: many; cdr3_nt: TGCAGTGCCACTAGGGCAGGGAACTATGGCTACACCTTC; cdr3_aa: CSATRAGNYGYTF
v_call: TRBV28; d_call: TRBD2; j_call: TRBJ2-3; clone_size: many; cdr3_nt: TGTGCCAGCAGACCCTTTAGCGGGAGTTTGACAGATACGCAGTATTTT; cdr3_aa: CASRPFSGSLTDTQYF
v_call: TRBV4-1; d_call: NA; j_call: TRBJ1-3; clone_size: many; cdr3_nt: TGCGCCAGCAGCCAAGATGATTTCTTCGGAAACACCATATATTTT; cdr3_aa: CASSQDDFFGNTIYF
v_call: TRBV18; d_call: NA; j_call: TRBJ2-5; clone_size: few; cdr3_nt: TGTGCCAGCTCAAGAACCTCCACGGGCCAAGAGACCCAGTACTTC; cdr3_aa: CASSRTSTGQETQYF
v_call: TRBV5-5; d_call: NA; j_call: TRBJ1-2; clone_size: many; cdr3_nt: TGTGCCAGCAGCCCCCCAGGCTACACCTTC; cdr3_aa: CASSPPGYTF
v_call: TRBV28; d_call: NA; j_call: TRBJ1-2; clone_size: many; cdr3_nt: TGTGCCAGCAGTTTTGGGCAGGGCTCTAACTATGGCTACACCTTC; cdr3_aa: CASSFGQGSNYGYTF
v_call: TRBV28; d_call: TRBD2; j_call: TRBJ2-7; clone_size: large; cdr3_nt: TGTGCCAGCAGTCCGACTAGCGGGAGTCACAACGAGCAGTACTTC; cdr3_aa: CASSPTSGSHNEQYF
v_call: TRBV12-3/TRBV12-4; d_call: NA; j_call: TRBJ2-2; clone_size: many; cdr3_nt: TGTGCCAGTCAACAAGCAGGGGCGAACACCGGGGAGCTGTTTTTT; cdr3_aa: CASQQAGANTGELFF
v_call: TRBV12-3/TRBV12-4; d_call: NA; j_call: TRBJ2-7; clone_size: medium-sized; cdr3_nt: TGTGCCAGCAGTTTGCGGGGCGAGCAGTACTTC; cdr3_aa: CASSLRGEQYF
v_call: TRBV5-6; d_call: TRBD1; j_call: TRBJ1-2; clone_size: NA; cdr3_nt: TGTGCCAGCAGCTTGGGACAGGGACGATCGGTCTATGGCTACACCTTC; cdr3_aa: CASSLGQGRSVYGYTF
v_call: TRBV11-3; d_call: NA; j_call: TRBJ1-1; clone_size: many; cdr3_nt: TGTGCCAGCAGTTTGGACAGCATGAACACTGAAGCTTTCTTT; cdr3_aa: CASSLDSMNTEAFF
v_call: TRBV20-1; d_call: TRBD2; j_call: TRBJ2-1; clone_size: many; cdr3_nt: TGCAGTGCTAGAGATCCTCCTAGCGGGATTAATAATGAGCAGTTCTTC; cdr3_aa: CSARDPPSGINNEQFF
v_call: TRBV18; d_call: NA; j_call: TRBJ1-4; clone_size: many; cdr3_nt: TGTGCCAGCTCACGGAGGAACGAAAAACTGTTTTTT; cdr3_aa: CASSRRNEKLFF
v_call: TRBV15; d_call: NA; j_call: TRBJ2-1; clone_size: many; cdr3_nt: TGTGCCACCAGCAGAGAGGGGGCGCGGGAGCAGTTCTTC; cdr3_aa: CATSREGAREQFF